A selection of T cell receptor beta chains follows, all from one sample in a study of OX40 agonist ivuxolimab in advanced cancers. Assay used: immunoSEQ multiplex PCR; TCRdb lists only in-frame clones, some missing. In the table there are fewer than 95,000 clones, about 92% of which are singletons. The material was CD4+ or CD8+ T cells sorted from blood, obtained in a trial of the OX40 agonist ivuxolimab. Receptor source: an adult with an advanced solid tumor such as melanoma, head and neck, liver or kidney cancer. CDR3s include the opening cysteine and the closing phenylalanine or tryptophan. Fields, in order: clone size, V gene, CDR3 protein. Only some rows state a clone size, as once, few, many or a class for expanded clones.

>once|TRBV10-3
CAISESSFGEYEQYF
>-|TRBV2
CASIQGPNYGYTF
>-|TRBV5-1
CASSLEMVHEAFF
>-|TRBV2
CASSVEVGGNTEAFF
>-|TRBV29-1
CSVRDRVDQPQHF
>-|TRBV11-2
CASSSTGNYGYTF
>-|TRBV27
CASSRLGRNTEAFF
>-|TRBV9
CASSVGQGLNTEAFF
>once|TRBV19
CASKVRNEQFF
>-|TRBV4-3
CASSLGWPSSYNEQFF
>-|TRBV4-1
CASSQAQASSYEQYF
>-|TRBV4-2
CASSQDSYDTQYF
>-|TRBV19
CASSMASGDAFF
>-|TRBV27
CASITEAGELFF
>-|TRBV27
CASSRGGEQYF
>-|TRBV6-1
CASSENFWGSSYNEQFF
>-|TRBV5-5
CASSNGQGNQPQHF
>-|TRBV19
CASSIDRGATEAFF
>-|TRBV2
CASSEALAGNYEQYF
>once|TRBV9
CASSVVGANYNEQFF
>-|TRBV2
CASSNTLYNEQFF
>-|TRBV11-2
CASSSGGRMETQYF
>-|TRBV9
CASSGQSNYGYTF
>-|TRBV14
CASSLVGAANEKLFF
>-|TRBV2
CATRDKNYGYTF
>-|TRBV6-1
CASSSQGQPQHF
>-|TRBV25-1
CASSTGIYNSPLHF
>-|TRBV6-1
CASSEDGLAGGGYNEQFF
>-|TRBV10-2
CASSEFDRGITEAFF
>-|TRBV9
CASSVGGNTGELFF
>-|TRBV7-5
CARSLVPVYTGTGHNSPLHF
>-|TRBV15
CATSRTSGGSRTGELFF
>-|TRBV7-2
CASSSRADTQYF
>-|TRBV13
CASSLGLGGDTQYF
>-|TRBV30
CAWSPSSYNEQFF
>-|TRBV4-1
CASSQRGTDQPQHF
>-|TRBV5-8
CASSLTSGGHDTQYF
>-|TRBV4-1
CASRRTSGRGEQFF
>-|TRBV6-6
CASSRDSATNEKLFF
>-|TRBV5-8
CASSSGQGVTEAFF
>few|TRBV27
CASLPSGSFNYGYTF
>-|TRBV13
CASSFRDRVYEQYF
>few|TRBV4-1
CASSPETGSRETQYF
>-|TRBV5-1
CASSRTGHEQYF
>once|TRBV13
CASSVGGAYEQYF
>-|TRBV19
CASSIGTGNPEQYF
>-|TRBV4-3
CASSQEDGGYGYTF
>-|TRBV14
CASSLSDRSGAYEQYF
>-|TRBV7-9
CASSRTSGRAGNEQFF
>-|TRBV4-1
CASSQARLAVYNEQFF
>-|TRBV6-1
CASSELHTDTQYF
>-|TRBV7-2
CASSLELDAGGFGGYTF
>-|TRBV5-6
CASTFWGAQGTEAFF
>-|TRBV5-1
CASSPISAGAEAFF